Each of the 22 T cell receptor beta chains below was sequenced from the same sample in a study of T cells in Graves' hyperthyroidism and ophthalmopathy (dated by TCRdb to the late 2010s). Library prep was done by multiplex PCR. Sequencing used an Illumina HiSeq 2000. The TCR beta CDR3 regions were amplified from the RNA transcripts. A first-round RT-PCR of the TCR CDR3 used the HTBI primer set with the Qiagen OneStep RT-PCR kit. The public reads were run again by TCRdb, first through fastp at Q25 and then through MiXCR, and only productive beta chains were kept. Each CDR3 protein appears once, grouped with its most common genes and DNA. The sample has a few hundred thousand distinct CDR3 sequences on record, 12% to 15% of them singletons. The top ten hold around 13% of the sample. The source material was blood. These receptors all stem from a middle-aged woman with Graves' hyperthyroidism.

This clonotype appeared many times. The V and J genes are TRBV30 and TRBJ1-2; weak D call: TRBD1 (6 bases). Trimming took off 2 bases at V and 12 bases at J, with 19 bases between the two ends. From germline, CDR1 is GTSNPN and CDR2 SVGIG (reference sequence). CDR3 length equals 13 residues. The CDR3 DNA sequence: TGTGCCTGGAGTTGGGAACCCAGGGGCATGAACACCTTC. Translating it yields CAWSWEPRGMNTF. The variable domain in full, with the rest retrieved from reference TRBV30 and TRBJ1-2, is SQTIHQWPATLVQPVGSPLSLECTVEGTSNPNLYWYRQAAGRGLQLLFYSVGIGQISSEVPQNLSASRPQDRQFILSSKKLLLSDSGFYLCAWSWEPRGMNTFGSGTRLTVV.

This clonotype was seen many times. V gene TRBV28 combines with J gene TRBJ1-1; TRBD1 aligns across 9 bases. Germline V gene lookup returns CDR1 MDHEN and CDR2 SYDVKM. The CDR3 totals 13 residues. The V and J ends lost 7 bases and 2 bases, in that order; junction bases with no gene match: 2. The chain's CDR3 is CASKTGGNTEAFF. The CDR3 DNA reads TGTGCCAGCAAGACAGGGGGTAACACTGAAGCTTTCTTT.

This clonotype has ten or more counts. This sequence joins TRBV7-3 and TRBJ2-3, with 8 nucleotides matching TRBD1. CDR3 length equals 16 residues. Germline V lookup: CDR1 SGHTA, CDR2 FQGTGA. V gave up 5 bases and J gave up 0 bases; unmatched junction bases: 7. CDR3: CASSPTGQGSTDTQYF. The CDR3 DNA follows: TGTGCCAGCAGCCCGACCGGACAGGGAAGCACAGATACGCAGTATTTT.

This clonotype was observed at least ten times. The V call is TRBV7-8, the J call TRBJ2-5; no clear D. Trimming took 2 bases from V and 9 from J, leaving 10 bases between them. The germline gives CDR1 SGHVS, CDR2 FQNEAQ. This CDR3 is 12 amino acids long. CDR3 residues: CASSLFPVAQYF. The CDR3 region has the DNA TGTGCCAGCAGCTTATTTCCAGTGGCCCAGTACTTC.

The V and J genes are TRBV18 and TRBJ1-1, with 10 bases that match TRBD1. The CDR3 spans 17 residues. V lost 3 bases and J lost 1; bases outside the gene matches: 8. Germline CDR1 reads KGHSH; CDR2 reads LQKENI. CDR3 nucleotide sequence: TGTGCCAGCTCACCCAGTCCCGGGACAGGGGAGAACACTGAAGCTTTCTTT. This encodes CASSPSPGTGENTEAFF.

This clonotype turned up a few times. This chain joins TRBV3-1 and TRBJ2-3; D unresolved. The V and J ends lost 2 bases and 7 bases respectively, with 4 bases between them. The CDR3 extends over 11 amino acids. Germline V gene sequence: CDR1 LGHDT, CDR2 YNNKEL (reference sequence). The CDR3 here is CASSQLNTQYF. DNA of the CDR3: TGTGCCAGCAGCCAACTAAATACGCAGTATTTT.

This chain connects TRBV18 to TRBJ1-1; the D is unclear. Germline CDR1 KGHSH, CDR2 LQKENI. This CDR3 is 16 amino acids long. Trimming took 2 bases from V and 1 from J, leaving 14 bases between them. CDR3 in amino acids: CASSPEVLWGNTEAFF. In nucleotides, the CDR3 is TGTGCCAGCTCACCAGAGGTTCTCTGGGGGAACACTGAAGCTTTCTTT.

This clonotype has a count of ten or more. The chain carries TRBV2 and TRBJ2-7; 7 bases line up with TRBD1. The CDR3 has 14 residues. V was pared by 7 bases and J by 7 bases, with 13 bases of the junction left unmatched. Germline V lookup: CDR1 SNHLY, CDR2 FYNNEI. The CDR3 nucleotides read TGTGCCAGCATTTACGACAGGGAATCAAGGGAGCAGTACTTC. Protein sequence: CASIYDRESREQYF.

V is TRBV4-1 and J is TRBJ2-5, with 9 nucleotides matching TRBD1. Losses at the gene ends were 3 bases for V and 4 bases for J; bases not matched to a gene: 3. This CDR3 comprises 14 residues. CDR1 is MGHRA, CDR2 YSYEKL, per germline. The CDR3: CASSQDRGAETQYF. As DNA, the CDR3 is TGCGCCAGCAGCCAGGACAGGGGCGCAGAGACCCAGTACTTC.

This clonotype was detected a few times. The chain uses TRBV7-2 and TRBJ1-2; D gene uncertain. V lost 5 bases to trimming and J lost 7 bases, with 14 bases between them. In germline, CDR1 is SGHTA, CDR2 FQGNSA. This CDR3 contains 13 residues. CDR3 sequence: CASSGVVAGGYTF. The CDR3 DNA reads as TGTGCCAGCAGCGGGGTAGTCGCAGGTGGCTACACCTTC.

In its sample, this clonotype was seen many times. The chain carries TRBV28 and TRBJ2-7, with D perhaps TRBD1 (6 bases). Trimming shortened V by 1 base and J by 1 base, and 11 bases separated the two germline ends. The CDR3 totals 15 residues. The germline V gene has CDR1 MDHEN and CDR2 SYDVKM. CDR3 nucleotide sequence: TGTGCCAGCAGTTTATTCGGCGGACAGTCCTACGAGCAGTACTTC. This encodes CASSLFGGQSYEQYF.

This clonotype has a single count. This chain links TRBV7-8 with TRBJ2-3; no reliable D call. CDR1 is SGHVS, CDR2 FQNEAQ, per germline. Trimming shortened V by 2 bases and J by 4 bases, and 10 bases separated the two germline ends. The CDR3 length is 14 residues. In DNA, the CDR3 is TGTGCCAGCAGCTTAAGTATCGGAGCAGATACGCAGTATTTT. Protein product: CASSLSIGADTQYF.

In its sample, this clonotype was seen a few times. V and J are TRBV6-4 and TRBJ1-1; 8 bases match TRBD1. Losses at the gene ends were 7 bases for V and 0 bases for J; bases not matched to a gene: 7. From germline, CDR1 is MRHNA and CDR2 SNTAGT. The length of the CDR3 is 15 residues. The CDR3 reads CASIRDRNMNTEAFF. The CDR3 DNA sequence: TGTGCCAGCATCCGGGACAGGAACATGAACACTGAAGCTTTCTTT.

This clonotype came up a few times. This could be a read error, since a much larger clone is one nucleotide away. The V call is TRBV6-5, the J call TRBJ2-1; D is possibly TRBD2 (5 bases). Per the germline V gene, CDR1 is MNHEY and CDR2 is SVGAGI. This CDR3 comprises 13 residues. V lost 4 bases to trimming and J lost 8 bases, with 12 bases between them. The CDR3 nucleotides are TGTGCCAGCAGTTGCGGGTACCCTGATGAGCAGTTCTTC. Translated: CASSCGYPDEQFF.

This clonotype was counted between two and nine times. At one of its ends the junction is not consistent with the germline gene, which may arise from a read error. J is TRBJ2-3 and V is TRBV20-1, with D perhaps matching TRBD2 (6 bases). Germline V gene data show CDR1 as DFQATT and CDR2 as SNEGSKA (reference sequence). This CDR3 spans 15 amino acids. The CDR3 DNA sequence: TGCAGTGCCACATCGGGGGAGGAAATTACAGACACGCAGTATTTT. This translates into CSATSGEEITDTQYF.

This clonotype was recorded at least ten times. This chain joins TRBV28 and TRBJ1-2, with 7 positions matching TRBD1. The length of the CDR3 is 14 residues. The germline V gene has CDR1 MDHEN and CDR2 SYDVKM. After removal of 1 base from V and 8 bases from J, the junction contained 7 bases not matched to a gene. This chain's CDR3 is CASSLSTGAWGYTF. The CDR3 DNA reads as TGTGCCAGCAGTTTATCCACAGGGGCGTGGGGCTACACCTTC.

This clonotype was recorded many times. This chain joins TRBV7-8 and TRBJ2-1, with 7 bases fitting TRBD1. The germline CDR1 and CDR2 sequences are SGHVS and FQNEAQ. The trim removed 5 bases at V and 5 bases at J, leaving 15 bases unmatched. There are 17 residues in the CDR3. CDR3 sequence: CASSATGELRGDNEQFF. CDR3 bases: TGTGCCAGCAGCGCTACAGGGGAGCTAAGAGGGGACAATGAGCAGTTCTTC.

Only a few counts were recorded for this clonotype. The chain joins TRBV6-1 to TRBJ1-2; TRBD1 is a possible D gene (5 bases). CDR1 MNHNS and CDR2 SASEGT come from the germline V gene. The CDR3 extends over 12 amino acids. Between the trimmed V and J ends, which lost 5 bases and 6 bases, there was a span of 10 bases. The DNA of the CDR3 is TGTGCCAGCAGTTATAAGGGGAATGGCTACACCTTC. Its protein product is CASSYKGNGYTF.

The chain links TRBV10-2 to TRBJ2-1, with TRBD2 identical over 8 bases. CDR1 WSHSY and CDR2 SAAADI come from the germline V gene. This CDR3 has 16 residues. Germline trimming cut 8 bases from V and 4 bases from J; bases unmatched to any gene: 13. CDR3 loop: CASRGLAGRIYNEQFF. Written as DNA, the CDR3 is TGCGCCAGCCGAGGATTAGCGGGGAGAATTTACAATGAGCAGTTCTTC.

This clonotype was observed a few times. This chain joins TRBV7-6 and TRBJ2-1; D possibly corresponds to TRBD2 (5 bases). Trimming removed 5 bases at V and 4 bases at J, with 12 bases between. The CDR3 is 14 amino acids. Per germline, CDR1 SGHVS and CDR2 FNYEAQ. CDR3 DNA sequence: TGTGCCAGCAGCCCGAGGGAAAGGTACAATGAGCAGTTCTTC. Its translation is CASSPRERYNEQFF.

This clonotype showed up many times. The chain's CDR3 is CATCVGGAKDEQYF. The CDR3 DNA follows: TGTGCCACATGCGTGGGGGGCGCGAAAGACGAGCAGTACTTC. The chain carries TRBV28 and TRBJ2-7; D may correspond to TRBD1 or TRBD2 (6 bases each). The CDR3 has 14 residues. The ends were cut back, 10 bases at V and 5 bases at J, with 21 bases in the middle. Per germline, CDR1 MDHEN and CDR2 SYDVKM.

In its sample, this clonotype was seen many times. The CDR3 DNA reads TGTGCCAGCAGTGATATAGCGGGAGGGGACAATGAGCAGTTCTTC. Translated, it gives CASSDIAGGDNEQFF. This chain connects TRBV6-1 to TRBJ2-1, with 11 positions matching TRBD2. The CDR3 is 15 amino acids. CDR1 is MNHNS, CDR2 SASEGT, per germline. The trim removed 3 bases at V and 5 bases at J, leaving 3 bases unmatched.